The rows below give T cell receptor beta chains drawn from one sample of a study of T-cell memory formation after mild COVID-19. TCRdb passed the 5' RACE reads through MiXCR, listing each CDR3 protein once. The table includes 400,000 to 500,000 distinct CDR3 sequences, 20% detected once. Sequenced sample: PBMCs or a T cell subset sorted from them (not recorded which). The receptors originated from an adult woman who had mild COVID-19 (a few samples of this study predate the infection). Cell type and time point are not known. CDR3s include the opening cysteine and the closing phenylalanine or tryptophan. Fields, in order: V gene, D gene, CDR3 protein. A D gene is named only where the DNA matches it firmly.

v_gene: TRBV5-1
d_gene: NA
CDR3aa: CASSLGLIDEQFF

v_gene: TRBV7-8
d_gene: TRBD1
CDR3aa: CASSTRDRVNQPQHF

v_gene: TRBV7-9
d_gene: TRBD1
CDR3aa: CASSLTGGTADTQYF

v_gene: TRBV27
d_gene: NA
CDR3aa: CASRPQESNQPQHF

v_gene: TRBV20-1
d_gene: NA
CDR3aa: CSARGASYGYTF

v_gene: TRBV7-2
d_gene: TRBD2
CDR3aa: CARSLAGDRLYEQYF

v_gene: TRBV7-2
d_gene: NA
CDR3aa: CASSRRMGGPTEAFF

v_gene: TRBV20-1
d_gene: TRBD1
CDR3aa: CSATQADRGDNTEAFF

v_gene: TRBV29-1
d_gene: NA
CDR3aa: CSVGGGGGSYNEQFF

v_gene: TRBV20-1
d_gene: NA
CDR3aa: CSAKAQKVIYGYTF

v_gene: TRBV19
d_gene: NA
CDR3aa: CASSPSGMETQYF

v_gene: TRBV24-1
d_gene: NA
CDR3aa: CATSDPFTDTQYF

v_gene: TRBV11-3
d_gene: TRBD2
CDR3aa: CASSLVRVAGASYEQYF

v_gene: TRBV12-3/TRBV12-4
d_gene: NA
CDR3aa: CASVRGYQETQYF

v_gene: TRBV10-2
d_gene: TRBD2
CDR3aa: CASSEKGRGQYF

v_gene: TRBV6-2/TRBV6-3
d_gene: TRBD2
CDR3aa: CASSYPTSGRENPNTGELFF

v_gene: TRBV20-1
d_gene: NA
CDR3aa: CSAPIPGFHGELFF

v_gene: TRBV18
d_gene: NA
CDR3aa: CASSPPNGGNTEAFF

v_gene: TRBV2
d_gene: NA
CDR3aa: CASSASGDYGYTF

v_gene: TRBV24-1
d_gene: NA
CDR3aa: CATSDGKRGEAFF

v_gene: TRBV7-9
d_gene: TRBD1
CDR3aa: CASSISDREYDYGYTF

v_gene: TRBV6-5
d_gene: NA
CDR3aa: CASSYDWYAGELFF

v_gene: TRBV7-9
d_gene: NA
CDR3aa: CASSLAQGYNEQFF

v_gene: TRBV18
d_gene: TRBD1
CDR3aa: CASSTDRASSGANVLTF

v_gene: TRBV12-3/TRBV12-4
d_gene: NA
CDR3aa: CASSFTPNSYEQYF

v_gene: TRBV3-1
d_gene: NA
CDR3aa: CASSQGLASTGELFF

v_gene: TRBV7-3
d_gene: TRBD1
CDR3aa: CASSLAGQGFTEAFF

v_gene: TRBV3-1
d_gene: TRBD2
CDR3aa: CASSHVAGGPSTGELFF

v_gene: TRBV11-3
d_gene: TRBD2
CDR3aa: CASSSWGEGSYNEQFF

v_gene: TRBV6-2/TRBV6-3
d_gene: NA
CDR3aa: CASSLSTGINQPQHF

v_gene: TRBV7-2
d_gene: NA
CDR3aa: CASSLEGLGSLGLWETQYF

v_gene: TRBV4-1
d_gene: TRBD1
CDR3aa: CASSQATGAYEAFF

v_gene: TRBV4-1
d_gene: NA
CDR3aa: CASSQDQASYGYTF

v_gene: TRBV12-3/TRBV12-4
d_gene: NA
CDR3aa: CASSLLEYQETQYF

v_gene: TRBV4-1
d_gene: NA
CDR3aa: CASSQPLSGGPLRNTQYF

v_gene: TRBV14
d_gene: NA
CDR3aa: CASSQGTGAKGLRSPLHF

v_gene: TRBV5-1
d_gene: NA
CDR3aa: CASSPGAASLNTEAFF

v_gene: TRBV24-1
d_gene: NA
CDR3aa: CATSRGFSSGANVLTF

v_gene: TRBV7-8
d_gene: TRBD1
CDR3aa: CASSPWTGSMNTEAFF

v_gene: TRBV12-3/TRBV12-4
d_gene: NA
CDR3aa: CASSFSDSLELTDTQYF

v_gene: TRBV11-3
d_gene: TRBD1
CDR3aa: CASSNRTGGYTF

v_gene: TRBV7-6
d_gene: NA
CDR3aa: CASSLGRVEQFF

v_gene: TRBV6-5
d_gene: NA
CDR3aa: CASTSEYNEQFF

v_gene: TRBV20-1
d_gene: TRBD1
CDR3aa: CSAKMGQGVIGNTIYF

v_gene: TRBV4-1
d_gene: NA
CDR3aa: CASSQVGGGEKLFF

v_gene: TRBV25-1
d_gene: TRBD1
CDR3aa: CASSDHSTGKTEAFF

v_gene: TRBV11-2
d_gene: NA
CDR3aa: CASSPSAEYGYTF

v_gene: TRBV24-1
d_gene: TRBD2
CDR3aa: CATSDSRLASTDTQYF

v_gene: TRBV20-1
d_gene: NA
CDR3aa: CSARIGVDVGYTF

v_gene: TRBV4-3
d_gene: NA
CDR3aa: CASSQEETNTGELFF

v_gene: TRBV12-3/TRBV12-4
d_gene: NA
CDR3aa: CASTPPQGTDTQYF